This TCR beta chain originates from a study of early T cells in non-severe SARS-CoV-2 infection. The length of the CDR3 is 15 residues. V lost 2 bases, J lost 6 bases, and 17 bases lay in between. The TCR library protocol was used to attach unique molecular identifiers. These identifiers were attached to individual cDNA molecules. TCRdb reanalysed the 5' RACE reads using MiXCR and keeps one entry per CDR3 protein. Here the sample spans roughly 66,000 distinct CDR3 sequences, roughly 9.1% being singletons. Material: whole blood. The receptor's source is an adult who was a healthcare worker with PCR-confirmed SARS-CoV-2 infection or an uninfected control (not recorded which). The chain employs TRBV12-3 or TRBV12-4 and TRBJ2-7; tentatively, D is TRBD2 (6 bases). The CDR3 loop reads CASSLFGGGHGEQYF. The CDR3 DNA follows: TGTGCCAGCAGTTTATTTGGTGGAGGGCATGGCGAGCAGTACTTC.